The 25 T cell receptor beta chains given below trace back to one sample, sequenced in a study of blood T cell repertoires in COVID-19. TCRdb's table, derived via immunoSEQ multiplex PCR, lists solely in-frame clones and lacks some. Here the sample spans 130,000 to 150,000 clones, 87% being singletons. Sequenced: peripheral blood. The receptors come from a woman in her fifties or sixties with acute or convalescent COVID-19.

The CDR3 nucleotides are TGTGCCAGCAGCCCGTTGGAGGGTAGCAATCAGCCCCAGCATTTT. Translated: CASSPLEGSNQPQHF. This chain joins TRBV7-3 and TRBJ1-5; D gene unclear. The V gene's germline CDR1 is SGHTA and CDR2 FQGTGA. V was shortened by 5 bases and J by 0 bases, with 11 bases between the two germline ends. The CDR3 extends over 15 amino acids.

The genes are TRBV19 and TRBJ1-2, with TRBD1 matching over 8 bases. Unmatched junction bases numbered 8, after V lost 6 bases and J lost 2 bases. Germline loops: CDR1 LNHDA, CDR2 SQIVND (reference sequence). CDR3 length equals 15 residues. The DNA of the CDR3 is TGTGCCAGTAGGGACAGGGAACTTGCGAACTATGGCTACACCTTC. It translates to CASRDRELANYGYTF.

Only one count was recorded for this clone. J is TRBJ2-3 and V is TRBV29-1; 8 nucleotides match TRBD2. CDR3 size: 15 residues. The trim removed 2 bases at V and 0 bases at J, leaving 4 bases unmatched. Germline CDR1 and CDR2: SQVTM and ANQGSEA. CDR3 bases: TGCAGCGTTGAAAAGGCTAGCGGGAGCACAGATACGCAGTATTTT. Translation: CSVEKASGSTDTQYF.

The chain employs TRBV7-9 and TRBJ1-2, with 8 bases fitting TRBD1. The V segment lost 4 bases and the J segment 6 bases; nucleotides outside the gene matches: 7. The CDR3 runs 14 residues. CDR1 is SEHNR and CDR2 is FQNEAQ in the germline V gene (reference sequence). The CDR3 DNA is TGTGCCAGCAGCTCAGGGGGCAGGGTCGATGGCTACACCTTC. This codes for CASSSGGRVDGYTF.

This clone occurred once. This chain uses TRBV7-2 with TRBJ2-7; 10 nucleotides match TRBD1. CDR3 length: 14 amino acids. The V and J ends lost 4 bases and 4 bases, in that order; junction bases with no gene match: 4. Germline V lookup: CDR1 SGHTA, CDR2 FQGNSA. The CDR3: CASSSTGGAYEQYF. CDR3 nucleotide sequence: TGTGCCAGCAGCTCGACAGGGGGCGCGTACGAGCAGTACTTC. Full variable domain (remainder filled in from reference TRBV7-2 and TRBJ2-7): GAGVSQSPSNKVTEKGKDVELRCDPISGHTALYWYRQSLGQGLEFLIYFQGNSAPDKSGLPSDRFSAERTGGSVSTLTIQRTQQEDSAVYLCASSSTGGAYEQYFGPGTRLTVT.

The V call is TRBV19, the J call TRBJ1-1; D remains unclear. Per germline, CDR1 LNHDA and CDR2 SQIVND (reference sequence). This CDR3 spans 13 amino acids. The germline V and J ends were trimmed by 5 bases and 5 bases, with 12 bases remaining between them. The CDR3 bases are TGTGCCAGTAGTTATCCCCCGGGGACTGAAGCTTTCTTT. Translation: CASSYPPGTEAFF.

The genes are TRBV10-1 and TRBJ2-2, with D possibly being TRBD1 (6 bases). Germline V CDR1 and CDR2: WNHNN, SYGVQD (reference sequence). The V and J ends lost 5 bases and 3 bases respectively, with 13 bases between them. The CDR3 length is 15 residues. CDR3 region: CASSFTGRDTGELFF. The CDR3 DNA follows: TGCGCCAGCAGTTTCACAGGGCGTGACACCGGGGAGCTGTTTTTT.

The chain carries TRBV5-5 and TRBJ1-2, with D unresolved. The CDR3 is 12 residues long. Germline-derived CDR1 and CDR2 are SGHKS and YYEKEE (reference sequence). Trimming removed 4 bases from V and 8 bases from J, with 12 bases in between. The CDR3 loop reads CASSPEEMGYTF. DNA for the CDR3: TGTGCCAGCAGCCCCGAAGAGATGGGCTACACCTTC.

V is TRBV2 and J is TRBJ1-1; 8 nucleotides match TRBD1. Germline V gene lookup returns CDR1 SNHLY and CDR2 FYNNEI. This CDR3 is built from 12 residues. J gave up 7 bases and V 8 bases, and 6 bases lay outside the gene matches. CDR3 loop: CASRGGQVEAFF. CDR3 in DNA: TGTGCCAGCCGAGGGGGACAGGTTGAAGCTTTCTTT. Together with reference TRBV2 and TRBJ1-1, the CDR3 gives the full variable domain: EPEVTQTPSHQVTQMGQEVILRCVPISNHLYFYWYRQILGQKVEFLVSFYNNEISEKSEIFDDQFSVERPDGSNFTLKIRSTKLEDSAMYFCASRGGQVEAFFGQGTRLTVV.

The count of this clone is one. This rearrangement joins TRBV6-5 to TRBJ2-7; 7 nucleotides line up with TRBD1. Looked up from germline, CDR1 is MNHEY and CDR2 is SVGAGI. Germline trimming cut 2 bases from V and 5 bases from J; bases unmatched to any gene: 6. This CDR3 has 14 residues. The CDR3 region is CASSYAQGDDEQYF. As DNA, the CDR3 is TGTGCCAGCAGTTACGCGCAGGGGGACGACGAGCAGTACTTC.

The CDR3, as DNA: TGTGCCATCAGTGACCCCGGGACTACCGTGGGGGAGCTGTTTTTT. Translated: CAISDPGTTVGELFF. V usage is TRBV10-3 and J usage is TRBJ2-2; TRBD2 agrees at 7 bases. The trim removed 3 bases at V and 8 bases at J, leaving 9 bases unmatched. The CDR3 covers 15 residues. Per the germline V gene, CDR1 is ENHRY and CDR2 is SYGVKD.

The chain carries TRBV2 and TRBJ2-1; 7 bases are shared with TRBD1. V lost 4 bases, J lost 2 bases, and 2 bases stayed unmatched. CDR3 length equals 14 residues. From germline, CDR1 is SNHLY and CDR2 FYNNEI. The chain's CDR3 is CASSGQGAYNEQFF. In DNA, the CDR3 is TGTGCCAGCAGTGGGCAGGGGGCCTACAATGAGCAGTTCTTC.

The chain carries TRBV5-1 and TRBJ2-1, with 7 bases that match TRBD2. The J segment lost 9 bases and the V segment lost 5 bases, leaving 5 bases of the junction unmatched. There are 12 residues in the CDR3. CDR1 SGHRS and CDR2 YFSETQ come from the germline V gene. The CDR3 bases are TGCGCCAGCAGTTCCTTAGCGGGTGAGCAGTTCTTC. This translates into CASSSLAGEQFF.

V and J are TRBV19 and TRBJ2-7, with D possibly TRBD1 on 6 matching bases. Germline V gene sequence: CDR1 LNHDA, CDR2 SQIVND (reference sequence). V shed 5 bases and J shed 5 bases, with 16 bases lying between them. The CDR3 contains 14 residues. CDR3 nucleotides: TGTGCCAGTAGTGCCTACAGGGTCCCTAACGAGCAGTACTTC. This translates into CASSAYRVPNEQYF.

In DNA, the CDR3 is TGTGCCTGGAGTCGACTAGCGGTTTACAATGAGCAGTTCTTC. It specifies CAWSRLAVYNEQFF. The chain joins TRBV30 to TRBJ2-1; 9 nucleotides align to TRBD2. The germline CDR1 and CDR2 sequences are GTSNPN and SVGIG (reference sequence). J lost 4 bases, V lost 2 bases, and 3 bases had no gene match. The CDR3 consists of 14 residues.

The chain links TRBV6-5 to TRBJ2-7; TRBD1 aligns across 7 bases. In germline, CDR1 is MNHEY, CDR2 SVGAGI. The junction had 12 bases not matched to a gene; V was cut back by 4 bases and J by 6 bases. This CDR3 spans 15 amino acids. CDR3 in DNA: TGTGCCAGCAGTTCCCCGAGGGGACAGATCGCCGAGCAGTACTTC. It is translated as CASSSPRGQIAEQYF.

V and J are TRBV7-2 and TRBJ1-1, with TRBD1 matching 8 bases. J lost 6 bases, V lost 0 bases, and 6 bases had no gene match. Germline values: CDR1 SGHTA, CDR2 FQGNSA. The CDR3 totals 15 residues. This CDR3 reads CASSLAIGTGSEAFF. CDR3 sequence (DNA): TGTGCCAGCAGCTTAGCGATAGGGACAGGATCTGAAGCTTTCTTT.

The CDR3 loop is CASSQGAQDTHGYTF. CDR3 DNA sequence: TGTGCCAGCAGCCAAGGGGCGCAGGACACGCACGGCTACACCTTC. The rearrangement uses TRBV9 and TRBJ1-2; tentative D call: TRBD1 (5 bases). From germline, CDR1 is SGDLS and CDR2 YYNGEE. The CDR3 contains 15 residues. V was trimmed by 4 bases and J by 8 bases, leaving 21 bases between them.

The chain links TRBV19 to TRBJ1-5; no firm D call. The CDR3 runs to 15 residues. Trimming took 7 bases from V and 1 from J, leaving 14 bases between them. In germline, CDR1 is LNHDA, CDR2 SQIVND (reference sequence). CDR3 DNA sequence: TGTGCCAGTATTGCAATTAGTCACAGCAATCAGCCCCAGCATTTT. It encodes CASIAISHSNQPQHF.

This chain joins TRBV10-3 and TRBJ2-7, with 7 nucleotides matching TRBD1. This CDR3 spans 14 amino acids. CDR1 ENHRY and CDR2 SYGVKD come from the germline V gene. With 8 bases clipped from V and 6 bases from J, the junction kept 13 bases outside the gene matches. The CDR3, as DNA: TGTGCCATCCAGAAGGCCGACAGGGAAAGCGAGCAGTACTTC. As protein: CAIQKADRESEQYF.

The chain is built from TRBV9 and TRBJ1-2; D is possibly TRBD1 (5 bases). The CDR3 contains 16 residues. V shed 0 bases and J shed 2 bases, with 14 bases lying between them. Germline CDR1 and CDR2: SGDLS and YYNGEE. CDR3 nucleotides: TGTGCCAGCAGCGTAGCCGCTGGGAGGGACAACTATGGCTACACCTTC. Translating gives CASSVAAGRDNYGYTF. Supplemented by reference TRBV9 and TRBJ1-2, the full variable domain reads DSGVTQTPKHLITATGQRVTLRCSPRSGDLSVYWYQQSLDQGLQFLIQYYNGEERAKGNILERFSAQQFPDLHSELNLSSLELGDSALYFCASSVAAGRDNYGYTFGSGTRLTVV.

The rearrangement links TRBV6-5 to TRBJ2-1; D might be TRBD1 (6 bases). CDR3 size: 15 residues. From germline, CDR1 is MNHEY and CDR2 SVGAGI. V was shortened by 0 bases and J by 4 bases, with 10 bases between the two germline ends. CDR3 amino acids: CASSYSIQGYNEQFF. The CDR3, as DNA: TGTGCCAGCAGTTACTCGATTCAGGGGTACAATGAGCAGTTCTTC.

The V and J genes are TRBV28 and TRBJ2-1; unclear D gene. V was shortened by 3 bases and J by 3 bases, with 6 bases between the two germline ends. The CDR3 covers 13 residues. Germline assignment: CDR1 MDHEN and CDR2 SYDVKM. The CDR3 DNA sequence: TGTGCCAGCAGTTTGGAGAGCTACAATGAGCAGTTCTTC. Protein: CASSLESYNEQFF.

The chain is built from TRBV19 and TRBJ1-2, with D maybe TRBD1 (6 bases). The V and J ends lost 10 bases and 4 bases respectively, with 13 bases between them. The germline V gene has CDR1 LNHDA and CDR2 SQIVND (reference sequence). The length of the CDR3 is 12 residues. The CDR3 here is CATATGPYGYTF. DNA of the CDR3: TGTGCCACCGCGACAGGACCCTATGGCTACACCTTC.

This chain uses TRBV6-5 with TRBJ1-2; TRBD1 might be the D (6 bases). Trimming left V 2 bases short and J 2 bases short, with 12 bases between. Per the germline V gene, CDR1 is MNHEY and CDR2 is SVGAGI. The CDR3 is made up of 15 amino acids. The DNA of the CDR3 is TGTGCCAGCAGTTACGTCCAGGGGCGGAACTATGGCTACACCTTC. This sequence encodes CASSYVQGRNYGYTF.